The 22 T cell receptor beta chains in this list originate from one sample, sequenced in a study of beta chain features in type 1 diabetes. Expressed TCRB transcripts were sequenced, since all the RNA that had been isolated was reverse transcribed. Libraries were prepared by immunoSEQ multiplex PCR; TCRdb keeps only in-frame clonotypes and omits some of them. There are roughly 610,000 clones in the sample; roughly 16% occur only once, and more than 0.08% lies in the top ten. The specimen sequenced was naive CD4+ T cells from blood. These TCRs come from a man between 18 and 29 years old in good health.

Only a few counts were recorded for this clone. The V and J genes are TRBV6-6 and TRBJ1-5, with 9 bases fitting TRBD1. V trimming: 2 bases; J trimming: 6 bases; junction bases outside the gene matches: 2. The length of the CDR3 is 14 residues. Germline assignment: CDR1 MNHNY and CDR2 SVGAGI (reference sequence). CDR3 DNA: TGTGCCAGCAGTTACCGGACAGGGGTTCAGCCCCAGCATTTT. It specifies CASSYRTGVQPQHF.

This clone was seen more than once but under ten times. This sample also contains other DNA sequences that code for the same CDR3. This chain links TRBV29-1 with TRBJ1-2; 8 nucleotides line up with TRBD1. V lost 4 bases and J lost 2; bases outside the gene matches: 0. The CDR3 totals 12 residues. Germline assignment: CDR1 SQVTM and CDR2 ANQGSEA. The CDR3: CSVGQGNYGYTF. CDR3 nucleotides: TGCAGCGTTGGACAGGGGAACTATGGCTACACCTTC.

J is TRBJ2-5 and V is TRBV18; D is perhaps TRBD1 (5 bases). There are 14 residues in the CDR3. Trimming stripped 3 bases from V and 5 bases from J, with 13 bases between. From germline, CDR1 is KGHSH and CDR2 LQKENI. CDR3 nucleotide sequence: TGTGCCAGCTCACCTGCAGGGTGGCGGGAGACCCAGTACTTC. Translation: CASSPAGWRETQYF.

The chain combines TRBV9 with TRBJ1-1; possible D gene TRBD1, 5 bases. The CDR3 is 13 amino acids. CDR1 is SGDLS, CDR2 YYNGEE, per germline. V dropped 0 bases and J dropped 4 bases, with 7 bases sitting between them. CDR3 sequence (DNA): TGTGCCAGCAGCGTAGCAAGGGGCACTGAAGCTTTCTTT. Translated, it gives CASSVARGTEAFF.

The V and J genes are TRBV7-2 and TRBJ2-5; the D is unclear. Germline-derived CDR1 and CDR2 are SGHTA and FQGNSA. The V gene lost 3 bases and the J gene lost 0 bases, with 5 bases spanning the gap. The CDR3 is made up of 13 amino acids. The CDR3 DNA sequence: TGTGCCAGCAGCTTTCTGTACCAAGAGACCCAGTACTTC. Translating gives CASSFLYQETQYF. The whole variable domain, remainder taken from reference TRBV7-2 and TRBJ2-5, is GAGVSQSPSNKVTEKGKDVELRCDPISGHTALYWYRQSLGQGLEFLIYFQGNSAPDKSGLPSDRFSAERTGGSVSTLTIQRTQQEDSAVYLCASSFLYQETQYFGPGTRLLVL.

The gene calls are TRBV19 and TRBJ2-3, with TRBD2 matching 8 bases. Germline V gene sequence: CDR1 LNHDA, CDR2 SQIVND (reference sequence). V was pared by 9 bases and J by 3 bases, with 17 bases of the junction left unmatched. The CDR3 covers 17 residues. In DNA form, the CDR3 reads TGTGCCAGCAGGGACCCTCAAGCGGGAGTGTTGACAGATACGCAGTATTTT. It translates to CASRDPQAGVLTDTQYF.

The chain is built from TRBV10-3 and TRBJ1-1; D may be TRBD1 (5 bases). Per the germline V gene, CDR1 is ENHRY and CDR2 is SYGVKD. V was cut by 4 bases and J by 0 bases, with 18 bases left in between. The CDR3 totals 17 residues. The CDR3 here is CAISALRGPALNTEAFF. DNA for the CDR3: TGTGCCATCAGTGCGTTGAGGGGCCCCGCCTTGAACACTGAAGCTTTCTTT.

The table lists this clone with a few counts. The chain carries TRBV6-6 and TRBJ2-1; D not certain. The V end lost 0 bases, the J end lost 4 bases, and 4 bases lay between the germline ends. CDR1 MNHNY and CDR2 SVGAGI come from the germline V gene (reference sequence). The CDR3 totals 13 residues. DNA for the CDR3: TGTGCCAGCAGTTACTCGCCGTACAATGAGCAGTTCTTC. Protein product: CASSYSPYNEQFF.

This clone appeared a few times. The gene calls are TRBV20-1 and TRBJ2-3; 8 bases line up with TRBD2. The V gene end was trimmed by 6 bases and the J gene end by 14 bases; junction bases not matched to a gene: 10. This CDR3 comprises 11 residues. Germline CDR1 is DFQATT and CDR2 is SNEGSKA (reference sequence). CDR3 DNA sequence: TGCAGTGCGAACCGTGCGGGGGGCCGGTATTTT. Translated, it gives CSANRAGGRYF.

This clone was picked up a small number of times. The J gene is TRBJ1-5, the V gene TRBV9; 7 bases agree with TRBD1. CDR1 SGDLS and CDR2 YYNGEE come from the germline V gene. This CDR3 is built from 17 residues. V was pared by 0 bases and J by 9 bases, with 15 bases of the junction left unmatched. CDR3 coding DNA: TGTGCCAGCAGCGTAGACCCGGGACAGAGCGCCCGGGGGCCCCAGCATTTT. Residues: CASSVDPGQSARGPQHF.

The chain combines TRBV12-5 with TRBJ1-1; D gene unclear. This CDR3 has 12 residues. CDR1 is LGHNT and CDR2 is FRNRAP in the germline V gene. V was clipped by 6 bases and J by 5 bases, with 10 bases between them. The CDR3 bases are TGTGCTAGTGGCCCGGAGGGAACTGAAGCTTTCTTT. It yields the protein CASGPEGTEAFF. Filled out from reference TRBV12-5 and TRBJ1-1, the complete variable domain reads DARVTQTPRHKVTEMGQEVTMRCQPILGHNTVFWYRQTMMQGLELLAYFRNRAPLDDSGMPKDRFSAEMPDATLATLKIQPSEPRDSAVYFCASGPEGTEAFFGQGTRLTVV.

The table lists this clone with a few counts. This rearrangement joins TRBV27 to TRBJ1-1; tentative D call: TRBD1 (6 bases). With 5 bases removed from V and 2 bases from J, the gap between germline ends came to 15 bases. Germline V CDR1 and CDR2: MNHEY, SMNVEV (reference sequence). The CDR3 is 15 amino acids. CDR3 in DNA: TGTGCCAGCAGTAAGGGGGGGCGGGGAAACACTGAAGCTTTCTTT. Translation gives CASSKGGRGNTEAFF.

This clone was seen only a few times. V and J are TRBV25-1 and TRBJ1-6; D remains ambiguous. V dropped 1 base and J dropped 7 bases, with 11 bases sitting between them. CDR3 length equals 15 residues. Germline V gene data show CDR1 as MGHDK and CDR2 as SYGVNS. In DNA, the CDR3 is TGTGCCAGCAGTGAATTTGTCCTAGGGAATTCACCCCTCCACTTT. Its translation: CASSEFVLGNSPLHF.

The table lists this clone with a few counts. The chain couples TRBV2 to TRBJ2-5; a possible D gene is TRBD2 (6 bases). Germline V gene lookup returns CDR1 SNHLY and CDR2 FYNNEI. The V end was cut by 6 bases, the J end by 1 base, with 9 bases between. This CDR3 comprises 13 residues. Here the CDR3 DNA reads TGTGCCAGCAGGGGGGGACCCCAAGAGACCCAGTACTTC. It is translated as CASRGGPQETQYF. The full variable domain, with the rest looked up from reference TRBV2 and TRBJ2-5, is EPEVTQTPSHQVTQMGQEVILRCVPISNHLYFYWYRQILGQKVEFLVSFYNNEISEKSEIFDDQFSVERPDGSNFTLKIRSTKLEDSAMYFCASRGGPQETQYFGPGTRLLVL.

V gene TRBV5-1 combines with J gene TRBJ1-1, with D unresolved. Germline-derived CDR1 and CDR2 are SGHRS and YFSETQ. The V gene lost 0 bases and the J gene lost 3 bases, with 9 bases spanning the gap. CDR3 length equals 14 residues. The CDR3 DNA follows: TGCGCCAGCAGCTTGGCCTTAGGAGACACTGAAGCTTTCTTT. Translating it yields CASSLALGDTEAFF.

This clone was seen more than once but under ten times. The chain is built from TRBV28 and TRBJ1-1; D is perhaps TRBD1 (6 bases). Germline CDR1 MDHEN, CDR2 SYDVKM. V was cut by 6 bases and J by 7 bases, with 9 bases left in between. CDR3 size: 11 residues. CDR3 sequence reads: CASSSDSEAFF. The CDR3 DNA reads TGTGCCAGCAGCTCGGACAGTGAAGCTTTCTTT. Based on the CDR3 plus reference TRBV28 and TRBJ1-1, the full variable domain is DVKVTQSSRYLVKRTGEKVFLECVQDMDHENMFWYRQDPGLGLRLIYFSYDVKMKEKGDIPEGYSVSREKKERFSLILESASTNQTSMYLCASSSDSEAFFGQGTRLTVV.

This clone has only a few counts. CDR3: CASSEGTRSSYNEQFF. CDR3 DNA sequence: TGTGCCAGCAGTGAAGGCACCCGGAGCTCCTACAATGAGCAGTTCTTC. V is TRBV2 and J is TRBJ2-1, with D unresolved. This CDR3 is built from 16 residues. The germline V gene has CDR1 SNHLY and CDR2 FYNNEI. With 1 base removed from V and 0 bases from J, the gap between germline ends came to 10 bases.

The chain joins TRBV5-1 to TRBJ2-3; 7 bases map to TRBD1. The V gene end was trimmed by 5 bases and the J gene end by 0 bases; junction bases not matched to a gene: 6. The CDR3 extends over 15 amino acids. The germline V gene has CDR1 SGHRS and CDR2 YFSETQ. In nucleotides, the CDR3 is TGCGCCAGCAGAAACAGGGGCCCCAGCACAGATACGCAGTATTTT. Translated: CASRNRGPSTDTQYF.

The gene calls are TRBV19 and TRBJ2-6; D is unresolved. Germline-derived CDR1 and CDR2 are LNHDA and SQIVND (reference sequence). This CDR3 has 11 residues. Trimming pared 8 bases from V and 4 bases from J, leaving 3 bases between. The CDR3 coding sequence is TGTGCCAGTCCCGGGGCCAACGTCCTGACTTTC. Translated: CASPGANVLTF.

V gene TRBV29-1 combines with J gene TRBJ2-5; D unclear. There are 14 residues in the CDR3. Trimming left V 5 bases short and J 5 bases short, with 18 bases between. Germline V gives CDR1 SQVTM, CDR2 ANQGSEA. The CDR3 region is CSVLPGPATETQYF. CDR3 sequence (DNA): TGCAGCGTTTTGCCGGGTCCCGCGACTGAGACCCAGTACTTC.

The rearrangement uses TRBV2 and TRBJ2-3, with 8 positions matching TRBD1. Germline CDR1 SNHLY, CDR2 FYNNEI. The CDR3 sequence is 15 residues long. J gave up 1 base and V 3 bases, and 3 bases lay outside the gene matches. The CDR3 region is CASSDRGRGTDTQYF. CDR3 nucleotide sequence: TGTGCCAGCAGTGACAGGGGGCGAGGCACAGATACGCAGTATTTT. Variable domain in full (rest from reference TRBV2 and TRBJ2-3): EPEVTQTPSHQVTQMGQEVILRCVPISNHLYFYWYRQILGQKVEFLVSFYNNEISEKSEIFDDQFSVERPDGSNFTLKIRSTKLEDSAMYFCASSDRGRGTDTQYFGPGTRLTVL.

This clone has just a few counts. This chain joins TRBV18 and TRBJ1-1; D not resolved. Germline V CDR1 and CDR2: KGHSH, LQKENI. This CDR3 spans 15 amino acids. V dropped 2 bases and J dropped 2 bases, with 12 bases sitting between them. The CDR3 is CASSPLGILNTEAFF. The CDR3 coding sequence is TGTGCCAGCTCACCATTGGGGATCCTTAACACTGAAGCTTTCTTT.